The entry below gives a single T cell receptor beta chain sequence along with its context. The entry originates in a study of blood T cell repertoires in COVID-19. About the research overall: Both acute and convalescent COVID-19 samples were obtained from the United States, Italy and Spain. T cells, B-cell-depleted T cells, or PBMCs provided the cDNA or gDNA that served as material.

J was trimmed by 4 bases and V by 0 bases; bases with no gene match: 10. CDR1 and CDR2 from the germline V gene are SGHRS and YFSETQ. This CDR3 region has 17 residues. Original methodology: Scientists estimated how many nucleated cells there were by amplifying reference gene primers. Profiling relied on immunoSEQ multiplex PCR, and the TCRdb table lists in-frame clones only, not all of them. The V and J calls and clone size are taken from that table; D and trimming were inferred from the DNA. This sample yields roughly 250,000 clones, of which 85% to 90% are seen a single time; roughly 3.6% belongs to the top ten.

The sample taken for sequencing was peripheral blood. The J gene is TRBJ1-1, the V gene TRBV5-1; TRBD1 agrees at 9 bases. This TCR was recovered from a woman aged 40-49 years with acute or convalescent COVID-19. DNA of the CDR3: TGCGCCAGCAGCTTGGTCACGGGACAGGGCTTCGGCACTGAAGCTTTCTTT. Translating gives CASSLVTGQGFGTEAFF.